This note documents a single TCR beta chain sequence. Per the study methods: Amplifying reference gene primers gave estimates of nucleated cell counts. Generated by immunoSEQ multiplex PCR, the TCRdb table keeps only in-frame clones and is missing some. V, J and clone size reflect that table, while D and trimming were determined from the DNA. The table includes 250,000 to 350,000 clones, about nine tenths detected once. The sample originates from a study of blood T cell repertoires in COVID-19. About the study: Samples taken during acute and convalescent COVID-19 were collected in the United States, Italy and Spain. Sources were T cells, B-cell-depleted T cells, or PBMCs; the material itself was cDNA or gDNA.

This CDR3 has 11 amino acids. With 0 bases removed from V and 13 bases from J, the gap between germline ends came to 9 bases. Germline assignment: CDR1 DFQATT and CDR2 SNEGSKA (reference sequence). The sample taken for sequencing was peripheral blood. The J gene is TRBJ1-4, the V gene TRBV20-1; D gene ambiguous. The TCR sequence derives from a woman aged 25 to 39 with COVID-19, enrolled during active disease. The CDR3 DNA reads TGCAGTGCTAGAGATGGAGAGAGACTGTTTTTT. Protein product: CSARDGERLFF.